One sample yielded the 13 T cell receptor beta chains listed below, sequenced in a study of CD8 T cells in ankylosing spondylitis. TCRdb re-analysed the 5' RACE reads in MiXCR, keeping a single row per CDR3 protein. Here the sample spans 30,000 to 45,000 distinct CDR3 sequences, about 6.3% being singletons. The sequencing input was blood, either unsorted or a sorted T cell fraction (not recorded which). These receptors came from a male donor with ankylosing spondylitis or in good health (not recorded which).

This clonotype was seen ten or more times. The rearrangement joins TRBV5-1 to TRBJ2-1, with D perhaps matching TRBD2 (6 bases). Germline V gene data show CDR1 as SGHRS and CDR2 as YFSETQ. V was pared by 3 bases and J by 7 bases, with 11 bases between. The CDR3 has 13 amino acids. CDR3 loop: CASSSGTANEQFF. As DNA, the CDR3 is TGCGCCAGCAGCTCCGGGACTGCGAATGAGCAGTTCTTC. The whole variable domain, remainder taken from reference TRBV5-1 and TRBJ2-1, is KAGVTQTPRYLIKTRGQQVTLSCSPISGHRSVSWYQQTPGQGLQFLFEYFSETQRNKGNFPGRFSGRQFSNSRSEMNVSTLELGDSALYLCASSSGTANEQFFGPGTRLTVL.

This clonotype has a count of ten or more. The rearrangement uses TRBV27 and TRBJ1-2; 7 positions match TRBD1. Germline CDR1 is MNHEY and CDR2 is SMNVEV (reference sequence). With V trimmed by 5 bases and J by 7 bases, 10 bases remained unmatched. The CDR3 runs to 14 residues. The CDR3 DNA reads TGTGCCAGCAGTCCCCCTGGCAGGGACAGTGGCTACACCTTC. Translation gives CASSPPGRDSGYTF.

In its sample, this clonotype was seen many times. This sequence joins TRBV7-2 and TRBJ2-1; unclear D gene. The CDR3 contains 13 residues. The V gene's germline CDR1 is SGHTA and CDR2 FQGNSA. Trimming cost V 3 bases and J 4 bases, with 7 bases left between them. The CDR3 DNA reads TGTGCCAGCAGCTTCCAACGGTACAATGAGCAGTTCTTC. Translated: CASSFQRYNEQFF.

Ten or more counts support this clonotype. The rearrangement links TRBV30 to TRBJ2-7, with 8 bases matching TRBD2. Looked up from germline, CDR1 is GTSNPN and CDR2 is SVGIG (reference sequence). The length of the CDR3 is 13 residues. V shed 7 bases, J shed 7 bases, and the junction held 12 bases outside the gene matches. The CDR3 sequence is CAYRTSLRGEQYF. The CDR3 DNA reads TGTGCCTACCGGACTAGCCTTCGGGGGGAGCAGTACTTC.

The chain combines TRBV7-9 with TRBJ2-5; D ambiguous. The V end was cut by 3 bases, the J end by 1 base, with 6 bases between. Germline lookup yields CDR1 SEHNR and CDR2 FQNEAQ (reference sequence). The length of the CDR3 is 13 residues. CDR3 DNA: TGTGCCAGCAGCTTTCAAAGCCAAGAGACCCAGTACTTC. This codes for CASSFQSQETQYF.

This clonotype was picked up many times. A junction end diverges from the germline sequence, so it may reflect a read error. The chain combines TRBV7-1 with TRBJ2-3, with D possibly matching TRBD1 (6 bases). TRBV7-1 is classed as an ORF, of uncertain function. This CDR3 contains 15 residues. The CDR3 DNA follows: TGTGCCAGCGGCCCTCCAGGGGAGCGATCAGATACGCTGTATTTT. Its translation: CASGPPGERSDTLYF.

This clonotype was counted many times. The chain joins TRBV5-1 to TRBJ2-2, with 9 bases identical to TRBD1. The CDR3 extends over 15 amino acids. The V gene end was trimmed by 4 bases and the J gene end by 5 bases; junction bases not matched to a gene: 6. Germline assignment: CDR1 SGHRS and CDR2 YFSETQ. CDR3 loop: CASSAGTGRTGELFF. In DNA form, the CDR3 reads TGCGCCAGCAGCGCCGGGACAGGGCGTACCGGGGAGCTGTTTTTT.

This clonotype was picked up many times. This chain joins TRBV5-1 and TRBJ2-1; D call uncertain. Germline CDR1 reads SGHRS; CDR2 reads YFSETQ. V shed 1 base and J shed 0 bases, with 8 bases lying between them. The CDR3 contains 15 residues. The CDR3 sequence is CASSLSLSSYNEQFF. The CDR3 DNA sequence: TGCGCCAGCAGCTTGTCCCTGAGCTCCTACAATGAGCAGTTCTTC.

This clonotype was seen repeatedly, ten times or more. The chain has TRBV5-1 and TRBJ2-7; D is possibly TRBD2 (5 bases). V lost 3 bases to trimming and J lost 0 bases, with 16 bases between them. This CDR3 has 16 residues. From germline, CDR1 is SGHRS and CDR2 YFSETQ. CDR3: CASSWGEGISSYEQYF. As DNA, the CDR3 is TGCGCCAGCAGCTGGGGTGAGGGCATTAGCTCCTACGAGCAGTACTTC.

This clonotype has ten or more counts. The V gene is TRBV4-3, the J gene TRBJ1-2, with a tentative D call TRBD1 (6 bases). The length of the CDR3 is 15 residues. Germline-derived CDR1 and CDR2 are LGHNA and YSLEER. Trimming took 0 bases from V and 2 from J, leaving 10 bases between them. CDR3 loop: CASSQDRGRNYGYTF. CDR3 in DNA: TGCGCCAGCAGCCAAGACAGGGGCAGGAACTATGGCTACACCTTC.

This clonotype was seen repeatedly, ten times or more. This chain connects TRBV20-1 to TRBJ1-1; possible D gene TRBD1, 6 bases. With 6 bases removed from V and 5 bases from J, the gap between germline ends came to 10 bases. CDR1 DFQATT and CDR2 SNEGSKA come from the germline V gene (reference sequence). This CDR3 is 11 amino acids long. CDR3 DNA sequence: TGCAGTGCCCGAGGGGGGACTGAAGCTTTCTTT. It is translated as CSARGGTEAFF.

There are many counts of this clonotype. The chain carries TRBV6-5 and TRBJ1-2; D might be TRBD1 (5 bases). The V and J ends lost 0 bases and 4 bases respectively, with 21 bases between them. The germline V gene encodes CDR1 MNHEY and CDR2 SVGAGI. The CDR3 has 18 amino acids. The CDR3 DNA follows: TGTGCCAGCAGTTACTCGATCTCCCAGGGACGGTTCGTCTATGGCTACACCTTC. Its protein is CASSYSISQGRFVYGYTF.

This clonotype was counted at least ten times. The CDR3, as DNA: TGTGCCATTACCGGGGTGACGAACACTGAAGCTTTCTTT. It codes for CAITGVTNTEAFF. This rearrangement joins TRBV10-3 to TRBJ1-1; no reliable D call. V was clipped by 9 bases and J by 1 base, with 12 bases between them. CDR1 is ENHRY, CDR2 SYGVKD, per germline. This CDR3 region has 13 residues.